One and the same sample provided the 28 T cell receptor beta chains below, sequenced in a study of T cells in Graves' hyperthyroidism and ophthalmopathy. What was amplified from RNA transcripts were TCR beta CDR3 regions. During a first-round RT-PCR of the TCR CDR3, the HTBI primer set was used. MiXCR, applied by TCRdb to the multiplex PCR reads, yields one record per CDR3 protein. The sample has 300,000 to 400,000 distinct CDR3 sequences, roughly 18% seen once; the top ten hold approximately 49%. The sequenced sample consisted of blood. These receptors were taken from a woman in her 50s with Graves' hyperthyroidism.

This clonotype was recorded a few times. A read error may account for a junction end that differs from germline. This chain uses TRBV2 with TRBJ1-2, with D perhaps TRBD1 (6 bases). The CDR3 runs 15 residues. The germline CDR1 and CDR2 sequences are SNHLY and FYNNEI. The CDR3 nucleotides are TGTGCCGGCAGTGAAGGACAGCGGGCACACTATGGCTACACCTTC. Translation: CAGSEGQRAHYGYTF.

J is TRBJ2-1 and V is TRBV6-1, with 10 bases identical to TRBD2. The CDR3 has 15 residues. CDR1 is MNHNS, CDR2 SASEGT, per germline. Trimming at V came to 1 base and at J to 3 bases, leaving 0 bases not matched to a gene. The CDR3 sequence is CASSEERGGYNEQFF. In nucleotides, the CDR3 is TGTGCCAGCAGTGAAGAGCGGGGGGGCTACAATGAGCAGTTCTTC.

This clonotype was picked up many times. This chain joins TRBV30 and TRBJ1-1; TRBD1 is a possible D gene (6 bases). CDR3 length equals 12 residues. V lost 4 bases and J lost 5, with 11 bases in between. Germline assignment: CDR1 GTSNPN and CDR2 SVGIG (reference sequence). The CDR3 DNA is TGTGCCTGGATGCCAGGGGAGACTGAAGCTTTCTTT. Translation gives CAWMPGETEAFF.

This clonotype was seen repeatedly, ten times or more. The chain has TRBV11-2 and TRBJ2-2; TRBD1 might be the D (5 bases). Deletions cut 0 bases from V and 4 bases from J, with 6 bases between. CDR3 size: 14 residues. CDR1 is SGHAT, CDR2 FQNNGV, per germline. The CDR3 is CASSLDQGTGELFF. DNA of the CDR3: TGTGCCAGCAGCTTAGATCAGGGCACCGGGGAGCTGTTTTTT.

This clonotype was counted ten times or more. The chain joins TRBV20-1 to TRBJ2-1, with 9 bases that match TRBD2. The CDR3 loop spans 13 amino acids. CDR1 is DFQATT and CDR2 is SNEGSKA in the germline V gene (reference sequence). V lost 3 bases, J lost 9 bases, and 6 bases stayed unmatched. The chain's CDR3 is CSASGGGAGEQFF. The CDR3 region has the DNA TGCAGTGCTAGCGGCGGGGGGGCCGGTGAGCAGTTCTTC.

The J gene is TRBJ2-2, the V gene TRBV10-3; TRBD1 is a possible D gene (5 bases). Germline values: CDR1 ENHRY, CDR2 SYGVKD. Deletions cut 4 bases from V and 6 bases from J, with 15 bases between. This CDR3 is built from 15 residues. The CDR3 region has the DNA TGTGCCATCAGTGTAAATGGGGCTGACGCCGGGGAGCTGTTTTTT. Protein: CAISVNGADAGELFF.

As for this clonotype: This clone may be a read error of a much larger clone one base away. The rearrangement joins TRBV12-3 or TRBV12-4 to TRBJ2-1; possibly TRBD1 for D (6 bases). The J call is uncertain, as TRBJ2-7 better fits the DNA end. The CDR3 has 13 residues. In DNA form, the CDR3 reads TGTGCCAGCCAGGGCCCCGGGGACAATGAGCAGTACTTC. Protein product: CASQGPGDNEQYF.

This clonotype showed up many times. The chain combines TRBV28 with TRBJ2-1; D is unresolved. The CDR3 is made up of 12 amino acids. Between the trimmed V and J ends, which lost 6 bases and 6 bases, there was a span of 9 bases. Germline lookup yields CDR1 MDHEN and CDR2 SYDVKM. CDR3 in amino acids: CASSTPLNEQFF. In DNA form, the CDR3 reads TGTGCCAGCAGCACTCCCCTCAATGAGCAGTTCTTC.

In its sample, this clonotype was seen many times. This chain joins TRBV11-2 and TRBJ2-2; D is ambiguous. V was clipped by 7 bases and J by 2 bases, with 5 bases between them. This CDR3 has 12 amino acids. The germline CDR1 and CDR2 sequences are SGHAT and FQNNGV. The CDR3 loop reads CASTDNTGELFF. The CDR3 DNA is TGTGCCAGCACCGATAACACCGGGGAGCTGTTTTTT.

This clonotype was observed a handful of times. The gene calls are TRBV27 and TRBJ2-7; 8 bases map to TRBD1. The CDR3 is 13 amino acids. V lost 5 bases and J lost 3; bases outside the gene matches: 3. Looked up from germline, CDR1 is MNHEY and CDR2 is SMNVEV (reference sequence). The CDR3 nucleotides read TGTGCCAGCAGTACTACAGGGGGCTACGAGCAGTACTTC. This translates into CASSTTGGYEQYF.

V usage is TRBV7-2 and J usage is TRBJ1-3; the match to TRBD1 covers 7 bases. V gave up 6 bases and J gave up 9 bases; unmatched junction bases: 8. The CDR3 has 13 amino acids. Germline-derived CDR1 and CDR2 are SGHTA and FQGNSA. The CDR3 loop is CASSYDREATIYF. CDR3 DNA sequence: TGTGCCAGCAGTTATGACAGGGAGGCCACCATATATTTT.

The V gene is TRBV6-2 or TRBV6-3, the J gene TRBJ2-2; D call uncertain. CDR1 is MNHEY, CDR2 SVGEGT, per germline. Trimming took 5 bases from V and 7 from J, leaving 8 bases between them. CDR3 size: 12 residues. CDR3: CASSPPYGELFF. The CDR3 DNA follows: TGTGCCAGCAGTCCCCCCTACGGGGAGCTGTTTTTT.

This clonotype has ten or more counts. V gene TRBV5-1 combines with J gene TRBJ2-1; 12 nucleotides agree with TRBD1. Germline V gene data show CDR1 as SGHRS and CDR2 as YFSETQ. This CDR3 region has 14 residues. V lost 4 bases, J lost 9 bases, and 5 bases stayed unmatched. CDR3 loop: CASSPGQGAGEQFF. The CDR3 DNA reads as TGCGCCAGCAGCCCGGGACAGGGGGCGGGTGAGCAGTTCTTC.

This chain uses TRBV15 with TRBJ1-3; D is uncertain. The CDR3 length is 16 residues. Trimming pared 1 base from V and 0 bases from J, leaving 10 bases between. Germline V gene data show CDR1 as LNHNV and CDR2 as YYDKDF (reference sequence). The CDR3 is CATSRGFDPSGNTIYF. CDR3 DNA: TGTGCCACCAGCAGAGGGTTCGATCCCTCTGGAAACACCATATATTTT.

The chain links TRBV11-2 to TRBJ2-1, with 15 bases lining up with TRBD2. The V gene end was trimmed by 5 bases and the J gene end by 8 bases; junction bases not matched to a gene: 10. Looked up from germline, CDR1 is SGHAT and CDR2 is FQNNGV. The CDR3 consists of 17 residues. The CDR3 sequence: CASSTRTSGRASDEQFF. Written as DNA, the CDR3 is TGTGCCAGCAGCACACGGACTAGCGGGAGGGCGAGCGATGAGCAGTTCTTC. Full variable domain (missing parts from reference TRBV11-2 and TRBJ2-1): EAGVAQSPRYKIIEKRQSVAFWCNPISGHATLYWYQQILGQGPKLLIQFQNNGVVDDSQLPKDRFSAERLKGVDSTLKIQPAKLEDSAVYLCASSTRTSGRASDEQFFGPGTRLTVL.

Comment on this clonotype: Germline and junction disagree at one end, which may indicate a read error. The chain uses TRBV5-1 and TRBJ1-1; D is possibly TRBD1 (6 bases). The CDR3 is 13 amino acids. From germline, CDR1 is SGHRS and CDR2 YFSETQ. CDR3 sequence (DNA): TGTGCCAGCAGCTCTACAGGGACCACTGAAGCTTTCTTT. Translating gives CASSSTGTTEAFF. Together with reference TRBV5-1 and TRBJ1-1, the CDR3 gives the full variable domain: KAGVTQTPRYLIKTRGQQVTLSCSPISGHRSVSWYQQTPGQGLQFLFEYFSETQRNKGNFPGRFSGRQFSNSRSEMNVSTLELGDSALYLCASSSTGTTEAFFGQGTRLTVV.

The CDR3 here is CASRLGINYGYTF. The CDR3 bases are TGTGCCAGCAGACTTGGGATTAACTATGGCTACACCTTC. The chain combines TRBV6-1 with TRBJ1-2; no definite D call. The CDR3 is 13 residues long. The germline gives CDR1 MNHNS, CDR2 SASEGT. V lost 6 bases and J 1 base, leaving 9 bases between the germline ends.

This clonotype was picked up a small number of times. The CDR3 nucleotides read TGTGCCTGGAGTGTACGAGGCTCCCTTGTTAGCAGACTGTTTTTT. Translation gives CAWSVRGSLVSRLFF. V usage is TRBV30 and J usage is TRBJ1-4; no definite D call. CDR1 and CDR2 from the germline V gene are GTSNPN and SVGIG (reference sequence). The CDR3 is made up of 15 amino acids. V lost 0 bases to trimming and J lost 13 bases, with 21 bases between them. The whole variable domain, filled in from reference TRBV30 and TRBJ1-4, reads SQTIHQWPATLVQPVGSPLSLECTVEGTSNPNLYWYRQAAGRGLQLLFYSVGIGQISSEVPQNLSASRPQDRQFILSSKKLLLSDSGFYLCAWSVRGSLVSRLFFGSGTQLSVL.

This clonotype was recorded many times. This chain uses TRBV28 with TRBJ2-5; 7 bases are shared with TRBD2. The CDR3 totals 16 residues. The ends lost 5 bases at V and 3 bases at J; junction bases unmatched: 12. The germline V gene has CDR1 MDHEN and CDR2 SYDVKM. The CDR3 loop reads CASSRAGASGEETQYF. The CDR3 DNA is TGTGCCAGCAGTCGGGCGGGAGCGTCTGGGGAAGAGACCCAGTACTTC.

Details on this clonotype: A read error may explain this, as a much larger clone is one base away. Since no conserved phenylalanine or tryptophan closes the CDR3, a read error is the likely cause. The chain joins TRBV20-1 to TRBJ2-1, with 7 bases that match TRBD1. The CDR3 extends over 14 amino acids. V shed 3 bases and J 4 bases; nucleotides not matched to a gene: 6. Germline values: CDR1 DFQATT, CDR2 SNEGSKA (reference sequence). CDR3 coding DNA: TGCAGTGCTAGTAAGGGACAGATATACAATGAGCAGTTCCTC. This encodes CSASKGQIYNEQFL.

The chain uses TRBV20-1 and TRBJ2-2, with 8 positions matching TRBD2. The CDR3 covers 13 residues. V dropped 7 bases and J dropped 0; count of bases not matched to a gene: 1. The germline gives CDR1 DFQATT, CDR2 SNEGSKA (reference sequence). CDR3 amino acids: CSVSGANTGELFF. For the CDR3, the DNA is TGCAGTGTTAGCGGGGCGAACACCGGGGAGCTGTTTTTT.

V and J are TRBV9 and TRBJ1-2; TRBD1 aligns across 9 bases. Germline assignment: CDR1 SGDLS and CDR2 YYNGEE. The V segment lost 4 bases and the J segment 8 bases; nucleotides outside the gene matches: 9. The CDR3 has 14 residues. CDR3 in amino acids: CASSSGQGLGGYTF. The CDR3 DNA sequence: TGTGCCAGCAGCTCGGGACAGGGCCTAGGGGGCTACACCTTC.

This clonotype was seen ten or more times. The rearrangement links TRBV30 to TRBJ2-1, with TRBD2 matching 10 bases. J was trimmed by 2 bases and V by 1 base; bases with no gene match: 8. Germline assignment: CDR1 GTSNPN and CDR2 SVGIG (reference sequence). This CDR3 comprises 17 residues. The CDR3 region has the DNA TGTGCCTGGAGTGCGATAACTAGCGGGGATCCCTACAATGAGCAGTTCTTC. It codes for CAWSAITSGDPYNEQFF.

This clonotype has a count of ten or more. This sequence joins TRBV6-6 and TRBJ2-7; TRBD2 aligns across 10 bases. The CDR3 covers 17 residues. J lost 5 bases, V lost 0 bases, and 10 bases had no gene match. The germline V gene has CDR1 MNHNY and CDR2 SVGAGI (reference sequence). The CDR3 sequence is CASSYSSVSSGSHEQYF. DNA for the CDR3: TGTGCCAGCAGTTACTCGAGTGTTTCTAGCGGGAGCCACGAGCAGTACTTC.

This clonotype has at least ten counts. This chain joins TRBV6-1 and TRBJ1-2; 8 nucleotides agree with TRBD1. Germline V lookup: CDR1 MNHNS, CDR2 SASEGT. The CDR3 is made up of 13 amino acids. V shed 6 bases, J shed 8 bases, and the junction held 8 bases outside the gene matches. The CDR3 DNA reads as TGTGCCAGCAGCTTAGACAGGGGAAGCGGCTACACCTTC. It specifies CASSLDRGSGYTF.

This clonotype has ten or more counts. This chain joins TRBV7-9 and TRBJ2-7; D is unresolved. This CDR3 is built from 13 residues. The germline V gene has CDR1 SEHNR and CDR2 FQNEAQ (reference sequence). V gave up 5 bases and J gave up 0 bases, with 8 bases separating them. The CDR3 spells CASSQGLSYEQYF. The CDR3 DNA is TGTGCCAGCAGCCAAGGGCTCTCCTACGAGCAGTACTTC.

V is TRBV20-1 and J is TRBJ2-3; a possible D gene is TRBD2 (6 bases). The CDR3 spans 15 residues. V lost 2 bases and J lost 0, with 12 bases in between. Germline CDR1 DFQATT, CDR2 SNEGSKA (reference sequence). In nucleotides, the CDR3 is TGCAGTGCTAGAAAGAGACTAGGAAGCACAGATACGCAGTATTTT. This translates into CSARKRLGSTDTQYF.

The V and J genes are TRBV4-1 and TRBJ1-1; 8 bases are shared with TRBD1. V lost 3 bases, J lost 7 bases, and 10 bases stayed unmatched. This CDR3 is 15 amino acids long. The germline V gene has CDR1 MGHRA and CDR2 YSYEKL. The CDR3 sequence is CASSHPQGALGEAFF. Written as DNA, the CDR3 is TGCGCCAGCAGCCACCCCCAGGGGGCGTTGGGTGAAGCTTTCTTT.